This T cell receptor beta chain appears in the sequencing data of a study of blood T cell repertoires in COVID-19. On the study more broadly: COVID-19 samples collected from the United States, Italy and Spain covered acute and convalescent phases. T cells, B-cell-depleted T cells, or PBMCs provided the cDNA or gDNA that served as material.

Germline lookup yields CDR1 LGHDT and CDR2 YNNKEL (reference sequence). V lost 1 base and J 5 bases, leaving 9 bases between the germline ends. The CDR3 totals 14 residues. Original handling: From reference gene primer amplification, estimates of nucleated cell counts were derived. The table came from immunoSEQ multiplex PCR; TCRdb's copy has only in-frame clones and leaves some out. D and trimming were read from the DNA, whereas the V and J calls and clone size are those reported in that table. The sample records about 30,000 clones, about 86% being singletons. Source material: peripheral blood. V usage is TRBV3-1 (or the pseudogene TRBV3-2) and J usage is TRBJ1-5; the D gene is possibly TRBD1 (5 bases). The receptor comes from a human donor in a cohort sampled during active COVID-19. The CDR3 DNA reads as TGTGCCAGCAGCCAAGCAGGGTCCCATCAGCCCCAGCATTTT. Its protein product is CASSQAGSHQPQHF.